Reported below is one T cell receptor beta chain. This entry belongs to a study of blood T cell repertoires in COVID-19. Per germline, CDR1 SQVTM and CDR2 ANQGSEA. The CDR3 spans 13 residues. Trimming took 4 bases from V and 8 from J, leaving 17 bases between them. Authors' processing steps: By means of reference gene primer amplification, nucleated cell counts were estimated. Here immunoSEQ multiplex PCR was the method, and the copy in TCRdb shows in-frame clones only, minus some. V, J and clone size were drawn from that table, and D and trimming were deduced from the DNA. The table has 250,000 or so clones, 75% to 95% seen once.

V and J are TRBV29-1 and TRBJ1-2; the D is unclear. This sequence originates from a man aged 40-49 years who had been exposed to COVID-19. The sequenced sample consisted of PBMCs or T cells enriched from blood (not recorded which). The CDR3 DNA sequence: TGCAGCGTTGGCGGAGTGCCGTCGAAGGGCTACACCTTC. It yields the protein CSVGGVPSKGYTF. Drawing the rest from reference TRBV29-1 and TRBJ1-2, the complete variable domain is SAVISQKPSRDICQRGTSLTIQCQVDSQVTMMFWYRQQPGQSLTLIATANQGSEATYESGFVIDKFPISRPNLTFSTLTVSNMSPEDSSIYLCSVGGVPSKGYTFGSGTRLTVV.